Sequencing of this T cell receptor (beta chain) was carried out in a study of blood T cell repertoires in COVID-19. This CDR3 comprises 16 residues. Deletions cut 2 bases from V and 0 bases from J, with 11 bases between. Germline assignment: CDR1 MNHNS and CDR2 SASEGT. Sequencing was performed with immunoSEQ multiplex PCR; in TCRdb, only in-frame clones are kept and a portion is missing. This table holds about 29,000 clones, about 86% found once. The sequenced sample consisted of peripheral blood. The receptor's source is a human donor with active COVID-19. The donor label of this sample is uncertain. This chain links TRBV6-1 with TRBJ1-3, with D unresolved. The CDR3 DNA sequence: TGTGCCAGCAGTGAAATCGCGGGAACCTCTGGAAACACCATATATTTT. Encoded protein: CASSEIAGTSGNTIYF.